The present entry profiles one T cell receptor (beta chain) with its context. This clonotype was detected a few times. The clone's antigen remains unknown. Within one base of it there is no much larger clone, and no base qualities were kept. A distance of 6 bases separates the germline ends of V and J, which lose 6 bases and 2 bases respectively. The germline V gene specifies SGHTA as CDR1 and FQGNSA as CDR2. The CDR3 sequence holds 12 residues, the cysteine and phenylalanine included. The read is trimmed to its CDR3 DNA, 36 bases read in frame from base 1. This specimen comes from a study of patients and donors after allogeneic stem cell transplantation (dated by TCRdb to 2018 to 2020). Library creation used RT-PCR. The reads were generated on a NextSeq 550. In-frame beta chains were kept once TCRdb had trimmed the public reads at Q25 with fastp and called clones with MiXCR. Rows matching on CDR3 protein sequence are summarized as one entry with the most common DNA and genes. This sample holds about 230,000 distinct CDR3 sequences; roughly 13% were observed only once. The top ten hold around a tenth of the sample.

Sequencing used blood, either unsorted or a sorted T cell fraction (not recorded which). The chain is assembled from TRBV7-2 and TRBJ2-3; the D gene cannot be named for sure. This sequence originates from a human donor who was either an allogeneic HSCT recipient or a stem cell or donor lymphocyte infusion donor (not recorded which). It is not recorded whose cells these are; they may come from a transplant donor. The nucleotide sequence reads TGTGCCAGCAGTGAGAACACAGATACGCAGTATTTT. Its amino acids are CASSENTDTQYF.